Below are 14 T cell receptor beta chains sequenced from a single sample in a study of T cells expressing NK-cell markers. TCRdb re-called the 5' RACE reads, yielding one record per CDR3 amino acid sequence without DNA. Its listing shows fewer than 40,000 distinct CDR3 sequences. The specimen was blood T cells: a sorted CD56 or NKG2C T cell subset, CD4+ or CD8+ T cells, or bulk PBMC T cells (not recorded which). The receptor source for this set is a woman aged 18 to 69 in good health.

The chain employs TRBV9 and TRBJ2-1; TCRdb gives TRBD1 as the D gene, but with no DNA this cannot be confirmed. The germline V gene encodes CDR1 SGDLS and CDR2 YYNGEE. The CDR3 length is 15 residues. CDR3 sequence reads: CASSATGGPYNEQFF.

The chain couples TRBV11-2 to TRBJ1-3; absent DNA, TCRdb's TRBD1 call cannot be checked. The CDR3 is 14 amino acids. CDR1 and CDR2 (germline): SGHAT, FQNNGV. The CDR3 protein is CASSLESTGSTIYF.

This chain joins TRBV27 and TRBJ1-2; with no DNA, the TCRdb D assignment of TRBD1 cannot be verified. This CDR3 spans 13 amino acids. Germline CDR1 is MNHEY and CDR2 is SMNVEV (reference sequence). The CDR3 sequence: CASSPDRGNGYTF.

V is TRBV12-3 or TRBV12-4 and J is TRBJ2-5; TCRdb's assignment of TRBD1 cannot be checked, as there is no DNA. The CDR3 contains 14 residues. The CDR3 spells CASTMDRAKETQYF.

The chain employs TRBV4-1 and TRBJ2-7; TCRdb proposes TRBD2, but this gene call is untestable without DNA. Germline lookup yields CDR1 MGHRA and CDR2 YSYEKL. The CDR3 covers 16 residues. The CDR3: CASSQDFPSGYYEQYF.

The rearrangement links TRBV7-8 to TRBJ2-1; TCRdb proposes TRBD2, but this gene call is untestable without DNA. Germline CDR1 SGHVS, CDR2 FQNEAQ. CDR3 length: 16 residues. Here the CDR3 reads CASSFMGREGRGEQFF.

The rearrangement uses TRBV9 and TRBJ2-5; lacking DNA, the TRBD1 call made by TCRdb goes unchecked. This CDR3 region has 14 residues. Germline lookup yields CDR1 SGDLS and CDR2 YYNGEE. This chain's CDR3 is CASTPDVGEETQYF.

V and J are TRBV3-1 and TRBJ2-1. The CDR3 sequence is 16 residues long. Germline V lookup: CDR1 LGHDT, CDR2 YNNKEL (reference sequence). CDR3 residues: CASSPHGRIPYNEQFF.

V gene TRBV29-1 combines with J gene TRBJ2-3. The CDR3 is 13 residues long. CDR1 and CDR2 from the germline V gene are SQVTM and ANQGSEA. CDR3 loop: CSVDRGSTDTQYF.

The chain recombines TRBV12-3 or TRBV12-4 with TRBJ2-4; lacking DNA, the TRBD2 call made by TCRdb goes unchecked. The CDR3 is 13 residues long. CDR3 in amino acids: CASSLGGVSIQYF.

The chain links TRBV6-7 to TRBJ2-3; TCRdb gives TRBD2 as the D gene, but with no DNA this cannot be confirmed. TRBV6-7 is an ORF; its function is uncertain. The CDR3 contains 18 residues. CDR3 in amino acids: CASPCPGLAGKFTDTQYF.

The chain is built from TRBV6-2 or TRBV6-3 and TRBJ2-1; TCRdb reports TRBD2, a call that lacks DNA to check it against. The V gene's germline CDR1 is MNHEY and CDR2 SVGEGT. This CDR3 region has 14 residues. CDR3: CASNAGGTYNEQFF.

V usage is TRBV16 and J usage is TRBJ2-7. The CDR3 has 11 amino acids. The V gene's germline CDR1 is KGHSY and CDR2 FQNENV. The CDR3 reads CASSQSYEQYF.

The chain carries TRBV6-8 and TRBJ1-5; there is no DNA to check the TCRdb D call of TRBD1. From germline, CDR1 is MNHGY and CDR2 SAAAGT. CDR3 length: 14 residues. The CDR3 spells CAIRGGSGNQPQHF.